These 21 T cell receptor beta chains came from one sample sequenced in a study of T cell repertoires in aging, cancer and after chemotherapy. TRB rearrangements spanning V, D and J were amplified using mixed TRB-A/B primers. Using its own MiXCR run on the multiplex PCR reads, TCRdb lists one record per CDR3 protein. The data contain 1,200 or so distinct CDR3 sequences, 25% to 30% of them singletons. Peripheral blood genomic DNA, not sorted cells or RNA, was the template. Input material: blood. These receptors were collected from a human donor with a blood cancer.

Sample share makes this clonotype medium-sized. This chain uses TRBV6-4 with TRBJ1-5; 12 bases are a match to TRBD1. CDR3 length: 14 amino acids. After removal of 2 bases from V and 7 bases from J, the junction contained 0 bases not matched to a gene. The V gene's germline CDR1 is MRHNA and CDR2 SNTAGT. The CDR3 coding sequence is TGTGCCAGCAGTGACGGGACAGGGGGCCAGCCCCAGCATTTT. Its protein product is CASSDGTGGQPQHF.

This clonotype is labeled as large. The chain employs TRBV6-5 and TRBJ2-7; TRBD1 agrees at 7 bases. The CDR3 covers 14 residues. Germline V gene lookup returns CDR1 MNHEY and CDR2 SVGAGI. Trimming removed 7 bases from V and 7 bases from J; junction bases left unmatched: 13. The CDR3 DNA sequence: TGTGCCAGCATTCCCGGGGACAGACGGAATGAGCAGTACTTC. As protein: CASIPGDRRNEQYF.

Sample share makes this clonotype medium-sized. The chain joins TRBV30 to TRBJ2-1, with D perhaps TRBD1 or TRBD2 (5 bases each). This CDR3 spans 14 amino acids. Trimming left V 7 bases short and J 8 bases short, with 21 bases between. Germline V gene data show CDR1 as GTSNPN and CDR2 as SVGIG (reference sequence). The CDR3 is CASPARAGRDEQFF. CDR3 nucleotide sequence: TGTGCCTCCCCAGCGAGGGCAGGGCGGGATGAGCAGTTCTTC.

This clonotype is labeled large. CDR3: CASSVAGGTDTQYF. CDR3 in DNA: TGTGCCAGCAGTGTAGCGGGAGGCACAGATACGCAGTATTTT. The rearrangement joins TRBV6-4 to TRBJ2-3, with TRBD2 matching over 9 bases. Germline-derived CDR1 and CDR2 are MRHNA and SNTAGT. V gave up 4 bases and J gave up 1 base; unmatched junction bases: 0. The CDR3 is 14 residues long.

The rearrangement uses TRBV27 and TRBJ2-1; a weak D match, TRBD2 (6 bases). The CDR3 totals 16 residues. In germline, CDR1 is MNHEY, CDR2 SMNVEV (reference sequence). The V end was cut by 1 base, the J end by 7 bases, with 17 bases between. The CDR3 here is CASSLYSSGLGNEQFF. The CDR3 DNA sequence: TGTGCCAGCAGTTTATATTCCTCGGGACTGGGGAATGAGCAGTTCTTC.

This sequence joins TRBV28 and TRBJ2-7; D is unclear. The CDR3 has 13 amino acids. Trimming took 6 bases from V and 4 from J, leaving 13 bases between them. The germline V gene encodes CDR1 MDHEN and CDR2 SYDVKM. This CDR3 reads CASRFVETYEQYF. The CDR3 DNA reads TGTGCCAGCAGATTCGTCGAGACGTACGAGCAGTACTTC.

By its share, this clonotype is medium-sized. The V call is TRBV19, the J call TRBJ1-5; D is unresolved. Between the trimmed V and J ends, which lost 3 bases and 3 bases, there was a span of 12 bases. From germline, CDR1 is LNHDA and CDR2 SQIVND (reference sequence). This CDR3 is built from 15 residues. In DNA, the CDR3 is TGTGCCAGTAGTATTTATTACGACTCCAATCAGCCCCAGCATTTT. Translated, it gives CASSIYYDSNQPQHF.

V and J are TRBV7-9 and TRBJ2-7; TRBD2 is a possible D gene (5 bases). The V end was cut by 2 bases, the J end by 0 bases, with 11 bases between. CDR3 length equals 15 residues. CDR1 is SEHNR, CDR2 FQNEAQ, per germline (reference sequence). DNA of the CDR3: TGTGCCAGCAGCTTACTTGCCGGGATCTCCTACGAGCAGTACTTC. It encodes CASSLLAGISYEQYF. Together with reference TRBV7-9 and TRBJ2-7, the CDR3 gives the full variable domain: DTGVSQNPRHKITKRGQNVTFRCDPISEHNRLYWYRQTLGQGPEFLTYFQNEAQLEKSRLLSDRFSAERPKGSFSTLEIQRTEQGDSAMYLCASSLLAGISYEQYFGPGTRLTVT.

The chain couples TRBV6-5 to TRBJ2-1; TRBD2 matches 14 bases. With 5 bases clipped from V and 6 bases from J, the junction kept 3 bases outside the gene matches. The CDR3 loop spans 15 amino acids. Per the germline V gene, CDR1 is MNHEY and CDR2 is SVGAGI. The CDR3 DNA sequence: TGTGCCAGCAGTAGACTAGCGGGGGGGCTCAATGAGCAGTTCTTC. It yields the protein CASSRLAGGLNEQFF.

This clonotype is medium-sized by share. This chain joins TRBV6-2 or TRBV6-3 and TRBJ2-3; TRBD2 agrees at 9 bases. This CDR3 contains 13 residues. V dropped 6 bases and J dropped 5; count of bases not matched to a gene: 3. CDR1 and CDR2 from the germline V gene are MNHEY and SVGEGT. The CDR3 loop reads CASRAGGLDTQYF. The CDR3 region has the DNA TGTGCCAGCAGAGCGGGAGGTCTAGATACGCAGTATTTT.

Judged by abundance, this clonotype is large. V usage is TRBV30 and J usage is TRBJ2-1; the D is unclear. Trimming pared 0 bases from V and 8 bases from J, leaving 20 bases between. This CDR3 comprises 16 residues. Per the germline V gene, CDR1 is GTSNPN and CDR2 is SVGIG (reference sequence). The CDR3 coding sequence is TGTGCCTGGAGTGTAATCTCCAGACTCGTGGTCGATGAGCAGTTCTTC. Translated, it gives CAWSVISRLVVDEQFF. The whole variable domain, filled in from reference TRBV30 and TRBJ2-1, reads SQTIHQWPATLVQPVGSPLSLECTVEGTSNPNLYWYRQAAGRGLQLLFYSVGIGQISSEVPQNLSASRPQDRQFILSSKKLLLSDSGFYLCAWSVISRLVVDEQFFGPGTRLTVL.

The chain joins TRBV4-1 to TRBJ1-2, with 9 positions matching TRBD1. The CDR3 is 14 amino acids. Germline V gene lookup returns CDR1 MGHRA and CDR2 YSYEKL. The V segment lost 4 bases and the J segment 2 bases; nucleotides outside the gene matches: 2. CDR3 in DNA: TGCGCCAGCAGCCCCGACAGGGGGAACTATGGCTACACCTTC. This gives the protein CASSPDRGNYGYTF.

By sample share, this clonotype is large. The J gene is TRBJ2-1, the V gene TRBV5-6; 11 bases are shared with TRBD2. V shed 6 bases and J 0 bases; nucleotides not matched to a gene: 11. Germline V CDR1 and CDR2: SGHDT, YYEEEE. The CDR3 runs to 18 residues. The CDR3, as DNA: TGTGCCAGCACCGGAGCGGGACTAGCGGCCCTCTCCTACAATGAGCAGTTCTTC. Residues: CASTGAGLAALSYNEQFF. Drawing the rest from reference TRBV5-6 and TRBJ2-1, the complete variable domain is DAGVTQSPTHLIKTRGQQVTLRCSPKSGHDTVSWYQQALGQGPQFIFQYYEEEERQRGNFPDRFSGHQFPNYSSELNVNALLLGDSALYLCASTGAGLAALSYNEQFFGPGTRLTVL.

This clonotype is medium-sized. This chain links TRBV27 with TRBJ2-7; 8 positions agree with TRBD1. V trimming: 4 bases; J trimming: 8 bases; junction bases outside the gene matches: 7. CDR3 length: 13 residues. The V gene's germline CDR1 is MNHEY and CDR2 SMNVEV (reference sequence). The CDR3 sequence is CASSSWTGQKQYF. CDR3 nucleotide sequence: TGTGCCAGCAGTTCCTGGACAGGGCAGAAGCAGTACTTC.

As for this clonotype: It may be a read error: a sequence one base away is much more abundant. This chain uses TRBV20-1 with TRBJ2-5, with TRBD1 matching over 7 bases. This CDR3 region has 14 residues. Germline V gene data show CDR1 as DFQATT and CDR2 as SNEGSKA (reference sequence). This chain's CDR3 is CSAGRPAGTETKYF. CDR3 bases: TGCAGTGCCGGTAGGCCGGCCGGGACAGAGACCAAGTACTTC.

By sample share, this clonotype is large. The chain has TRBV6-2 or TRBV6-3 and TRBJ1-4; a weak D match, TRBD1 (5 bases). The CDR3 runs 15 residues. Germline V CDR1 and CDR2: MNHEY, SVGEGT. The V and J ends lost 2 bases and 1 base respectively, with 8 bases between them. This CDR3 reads CASSYTGVTNEKLFF. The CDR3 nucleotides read TGTGCCAGCAGTTACACGGGGGTAACTAATGAAAAACTGTTTTTT.

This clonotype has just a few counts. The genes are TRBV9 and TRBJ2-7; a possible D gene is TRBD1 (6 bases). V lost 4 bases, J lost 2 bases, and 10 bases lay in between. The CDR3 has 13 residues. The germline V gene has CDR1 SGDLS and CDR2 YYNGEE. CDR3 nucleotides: TGTGCCAGCAGCCCACAGGGAACCTACGAGCAGTACTTC. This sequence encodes CASSPQGTYEQYF. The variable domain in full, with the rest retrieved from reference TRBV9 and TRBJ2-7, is DSGVTQTPKHLITATGQRVTLRCSPRSGDLSVYWYQQSLDQGLQFLIQYYNGEERAKGNILERFSAQQFPDLHSELNLSSLELGDSALYFCASSPQGTYEQYFGPGTRLTVT.

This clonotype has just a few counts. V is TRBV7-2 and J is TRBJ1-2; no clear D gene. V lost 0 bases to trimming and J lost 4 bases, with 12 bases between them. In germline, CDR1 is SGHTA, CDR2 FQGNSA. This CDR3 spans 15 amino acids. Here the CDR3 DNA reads TGTGCCAGCAGCTTAGCAAACCCCGTATCCTATGGCTACACCTTC. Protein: CASSLANPVSYGYTF.

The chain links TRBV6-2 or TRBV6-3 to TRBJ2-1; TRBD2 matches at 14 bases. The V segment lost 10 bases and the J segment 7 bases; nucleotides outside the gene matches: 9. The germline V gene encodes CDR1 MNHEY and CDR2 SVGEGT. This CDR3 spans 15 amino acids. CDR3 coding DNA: TGTGCCACCGCGACTAGCGGGGGGGCCTCTAATGAGCAGTTCTTC. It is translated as CATATSGGASNEQFF.

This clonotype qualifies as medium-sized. CDR3 DNA: TGCGCCAGCAGCCTGGACAGGGGAAGCTATGGCTACACCTTC. This encodes CASSLDRGSYGYTF. The chain has TRBV5-1 and TRBJ1-2, with 9 positions matching TRBD1. V trimming: 4 bases; J trimming: 4 bases; junction bases outside the gene matches: 5. Germline V gene data show CDR1 as SGHRS and CDR2 as YFSETQ. The CDR3 totals 14 residues.

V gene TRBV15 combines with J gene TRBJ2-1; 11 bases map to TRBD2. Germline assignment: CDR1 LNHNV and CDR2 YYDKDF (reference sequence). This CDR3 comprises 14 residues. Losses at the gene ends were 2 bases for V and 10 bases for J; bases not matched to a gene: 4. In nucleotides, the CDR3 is TGTGCCACCAGCAGACTAGCGGGAGGAGGAGAGCAGTTCTTC. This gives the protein CATSRLAGGGEQFF.